This T cell receptor (beta chain) was observed in a study of Graves' ophthalmopathy and Graves' hyperthyroidism. Amplification of TCR beta CDR3 regions used RNA transcripts. First-round RT-PCR used HTBI primers; second-round multiplex PCR followed. MiXCR, applied by TCRdb to the multiplex PCR reads, yields one record per CDR3 protein. The data contain 740,000 or so distinct CDR3 sequences, 40% of them seen just once; the ten biggest clones take up 40% to 45%. V lost 8 bases, J lost 0 bases, and 19 bases lay in between. The CDR3 consists of 16 residues. Germline CDR1 MGHDK, CDR2 SYGVNS. This clonotype was observed many times. The PBMCs had their origin in around 9.1 ml of fresh peripheral blood.

The origin of this receptor is an adult man with Graves' ophthalmopathy. V usage is TRBV25-1 and J usage is TRBJ2-5, with D tentatively TRBD1 (5 bases). Input material: peripheral blood. The CDR3 sequence: CASRTGQGQHQETQYF. Here the CDR3 DNA reads TGTGCCAGCCGTACTGGGCAGGGCCAACACCAAGAGACCCAGTACTTC.